This T cell receptor beta chain originates from a study of blood T cell repertoires in COVID-19. Across the whole study: T cells, B-cell-depleted T cells, or PBMCs provided the cDNA or gDNA that served as material.

In the original analysis: Amplification from reference gene primers served as the basis for estimated nucleated cell counts. The table came from immunoSEQ multiplex PCR; TCRdb's copy has only in-frame clones and leaves some out. V and J calls and clone size are copied from that table; D and trimming were computed from the DNA. The table shows under 250,000 clones, with 70% to 90% occurring only once. The CDR3 runs to 14 residues. The germline gives CDR1 SGHKS, CDR2 YYEKEE (reference sequence). Trimming shortened V by 0 bases and J by 1 base, and 5 bases separated the two germline ends. The TCR comes from a man in his fifties who had recovered from COVID-19. The sequenced sample consisted of peripheral blood. V is TRBV5-5 and J is TRBJ2-4, with no clear D. CDR3 nucleotide sequence: TGTGCCAGCAGCTTGGGAGGTGCCAAAAACATTCAGTACTTC. It specifies CASSLGGAKNIQYF.